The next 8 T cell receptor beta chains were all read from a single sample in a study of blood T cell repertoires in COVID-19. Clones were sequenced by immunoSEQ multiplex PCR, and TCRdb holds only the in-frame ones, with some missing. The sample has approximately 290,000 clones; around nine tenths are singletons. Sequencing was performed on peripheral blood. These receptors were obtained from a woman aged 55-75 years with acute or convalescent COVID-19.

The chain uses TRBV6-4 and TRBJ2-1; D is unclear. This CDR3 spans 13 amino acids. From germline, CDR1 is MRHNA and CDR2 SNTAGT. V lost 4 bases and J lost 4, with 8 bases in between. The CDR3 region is CASSAPGYNEQFF. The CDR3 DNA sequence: TGTGCCAGCAGTGCTCCAGGTTACAATGAGCAGTTCTTC.

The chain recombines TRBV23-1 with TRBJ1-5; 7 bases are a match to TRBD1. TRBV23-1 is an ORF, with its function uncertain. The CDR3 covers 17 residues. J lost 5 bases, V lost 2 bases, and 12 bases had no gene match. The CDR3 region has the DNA TGCGCCAGCAGTCAAACCCCCTCCGACAGGGTAGATCAGCCCCAGCATTTT. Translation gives CASSQTPSDRVDQPQHF.

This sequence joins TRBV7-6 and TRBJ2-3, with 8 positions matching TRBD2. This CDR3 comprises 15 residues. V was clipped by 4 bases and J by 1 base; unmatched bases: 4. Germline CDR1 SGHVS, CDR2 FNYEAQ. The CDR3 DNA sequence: TGTGCCAGCAGCTCGGGGGGGCGGGGCACAGATACGCAGTATTTT. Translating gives CASSSGGRGTDTQYF.

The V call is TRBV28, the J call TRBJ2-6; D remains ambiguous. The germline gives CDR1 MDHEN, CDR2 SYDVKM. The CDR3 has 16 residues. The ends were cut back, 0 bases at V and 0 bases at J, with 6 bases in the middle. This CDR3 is CASSLWRSSGANVLTF. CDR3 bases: TGTGCCAGCAGTTTATGGCGGTCCTCTGGGGCCAACGTCCTGACTTTC.

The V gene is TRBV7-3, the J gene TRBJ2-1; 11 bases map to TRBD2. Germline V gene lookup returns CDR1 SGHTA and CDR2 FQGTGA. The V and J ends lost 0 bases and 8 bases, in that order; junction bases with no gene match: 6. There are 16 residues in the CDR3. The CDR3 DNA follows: TGTGCCAGCAGCTTAACAGGGCTAGCGGGAGGAGATGAGCAGTTCTTC. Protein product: CASSLTGLAGGDEQFF.

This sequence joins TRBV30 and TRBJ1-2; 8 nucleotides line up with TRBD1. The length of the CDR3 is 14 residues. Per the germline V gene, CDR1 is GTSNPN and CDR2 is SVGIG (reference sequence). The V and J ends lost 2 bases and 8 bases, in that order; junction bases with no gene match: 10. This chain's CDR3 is CAWSQGTGVGGYTF. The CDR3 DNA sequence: TGTGCCTGGAGTCAAGGGACAGGCGTGGGAGGCTACACCTTC.

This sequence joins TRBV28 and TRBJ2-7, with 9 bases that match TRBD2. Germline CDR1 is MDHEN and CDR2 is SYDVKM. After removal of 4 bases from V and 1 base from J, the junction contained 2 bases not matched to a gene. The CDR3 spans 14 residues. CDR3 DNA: TGTGCCAGCAGTTCCGCGGGAGGGTCCTACGAGCAGTACTTC. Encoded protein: CASSSAGGSYEQYF.

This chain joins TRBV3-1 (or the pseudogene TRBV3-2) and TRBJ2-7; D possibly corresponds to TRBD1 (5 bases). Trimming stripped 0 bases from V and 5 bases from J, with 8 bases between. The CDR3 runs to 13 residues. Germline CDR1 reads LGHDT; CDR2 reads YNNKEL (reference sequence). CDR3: CASSQDSGNEQYF. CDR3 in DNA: TGTGCCAGCAGCCAAGATTCAGGGAACGAGCAGTACTTC.